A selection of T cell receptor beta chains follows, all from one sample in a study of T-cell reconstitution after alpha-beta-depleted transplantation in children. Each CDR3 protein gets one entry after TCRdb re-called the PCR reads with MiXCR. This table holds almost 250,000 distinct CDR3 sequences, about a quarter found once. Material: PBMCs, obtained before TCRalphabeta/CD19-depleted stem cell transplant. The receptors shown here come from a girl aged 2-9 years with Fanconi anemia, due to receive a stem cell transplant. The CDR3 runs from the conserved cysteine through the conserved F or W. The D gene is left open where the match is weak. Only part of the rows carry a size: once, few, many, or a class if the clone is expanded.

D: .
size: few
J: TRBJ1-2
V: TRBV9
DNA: TGTGCCAGCAGCCCCGTGCGGCAGGCTCGAGGTGGCTACACCTTC
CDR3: CASSPVRQARGGYTF

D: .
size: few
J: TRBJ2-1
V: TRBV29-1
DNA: TGCAGCGTTGAGGAGGAATATGAGCAGTTCTTC
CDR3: CSVEEEYEQFF

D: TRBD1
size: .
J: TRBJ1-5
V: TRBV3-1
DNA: TGTGCCAGCAGCCTACGGACAGGGAACCCCAACCAGCCCCAGCATTTT
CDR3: CASSLRTGNPNQPQHF

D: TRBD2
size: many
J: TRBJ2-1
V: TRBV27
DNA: TGTGCCAGCAGTCTAGGACTAGCGGGAGTGGGTGAGCAGTTCTTC
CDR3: CASSLGLAGVGEQFF

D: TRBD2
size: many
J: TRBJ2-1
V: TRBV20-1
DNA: TGCAGCGGACAAGCGGGGTCGTACAATGAGCAGTTCTTC
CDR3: CSGQAGSYNEQFF

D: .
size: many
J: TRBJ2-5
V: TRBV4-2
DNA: TGTGCCAGCAGCCAGACAATATTACTCAGAGCGTCAGAGACCCAGTACTTC
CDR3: CASSQTILLRASETQYF

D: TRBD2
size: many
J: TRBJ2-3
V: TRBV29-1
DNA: TGCAGCGTTGAAGAGACAACTCAAGATGGACTAGCGGGAGGGTCGCCGGATACGCAGTATTTT
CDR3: CSVEETTQDGLAGGSPDTQYF

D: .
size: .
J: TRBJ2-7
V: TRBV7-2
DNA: TGTGCCAGCAGAACCGCACCAGGAACCTACTACGAGCAGTACTTC
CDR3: CASRTAPGTYYEQYF

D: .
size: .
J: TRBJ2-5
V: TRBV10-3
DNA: TGTGCCATCAGTGAGTCGTTCAGGACAGAGACCCAGTACTTC
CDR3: CAISESFRTETQYF

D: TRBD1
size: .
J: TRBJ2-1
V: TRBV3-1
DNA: TGTGCCACCAGCCGAAGCCTGAGACAGGGTAGTTACAATGAGCAGTTCTTC
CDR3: CATSRSLRQGSYNEQFF